This T cell receptor (beta chain) was identified in a study of cytomegalovirus exposure and HLA in healthy donors. Study-level findings and limits: Other equally common chains were less clonally expanded than HLA-associated TCR beta chains, a later analysis showed.

60 Vbeta and 13 Jbeta primers were used in PCR. The repertoire was sequenced with immunoSEQ multiplex PCR; TCRdb's copy has only in-frame clones and lacks some. The data contain about 94,000 clones, about four fifths of them singletons. Concerning this clone: Its antigen is not identified.

The source of this sequence is a woman aged 40-49 years in good health and CMV-seronegative. The specimen sequenced was PBMCs.

In DNA form, the CDR3 reads TGCAGCGTTGAAGATCCCCACGAGGGGGATGTCTACGAGCAGTACTTC. This sequence encodes CSVEDPHEGDVYEQYF. The genes are TRBV29-1 and TRBJ2-5; possibly TRBD1 for D (6 bases). Judging by the DNA end, TRBJ2-7 fits better; the J call may be wrong. This CDR3 contains 16 residues. The V gene's germline CDR1 is SQVTM and CDR2 ANQGSEA.